Reported below is one TCR beta chain. CDR1 SGDLS and CDR2 YYNGEE come from the germline V gene. J was trimmed by 5 bases and V by 3 bases; bases with no gene match: 18. This CDR3 spans 19 amino acids. These data come from a study of glioma-infiltrating T cells after dendritic cell vaccination. Study information: Samples are from glioblastoma patients in Phase I and II dendritic cell vaccine trials. Dendritic cell vaccine was injected intradermally three times, biweekly.

TCRdb's table, derived via immunoSEQ multiplex PCR, lists solely in-frame clones and lacks some. The sample lists around 97,000 clones; 80% to 90% were seen once. The material was blood, obtained before dendritic cell vaccination. This clonotype was obtained from a human donor with glioblastoma. The chain combines TRBV9 with TRBJ1-1, with TRBD1 matching over 11 bases. The CDR3 sequence: CASSGSIGRDRGEKTEAFF. The CDR3 DNA is TGTGCCAGCAGCGGCTCCATTGGCAGGGACAGGGGGGAAAAGACTGAAGCTTTCTTT. Combining the CDR3 with reference TRBV9 and TRBJ1-1 gives the whole variable domain DSGVTQTPKHLITATGQRVTLRCSPRSGDLSVYWYQQSLDQGLQFLIQYYNGEERAKGNILERFSAQQFPDLHSELNLSSLELGDSALYFCASSGSIGRDRGEKTEAFFGQGTRLTVV.